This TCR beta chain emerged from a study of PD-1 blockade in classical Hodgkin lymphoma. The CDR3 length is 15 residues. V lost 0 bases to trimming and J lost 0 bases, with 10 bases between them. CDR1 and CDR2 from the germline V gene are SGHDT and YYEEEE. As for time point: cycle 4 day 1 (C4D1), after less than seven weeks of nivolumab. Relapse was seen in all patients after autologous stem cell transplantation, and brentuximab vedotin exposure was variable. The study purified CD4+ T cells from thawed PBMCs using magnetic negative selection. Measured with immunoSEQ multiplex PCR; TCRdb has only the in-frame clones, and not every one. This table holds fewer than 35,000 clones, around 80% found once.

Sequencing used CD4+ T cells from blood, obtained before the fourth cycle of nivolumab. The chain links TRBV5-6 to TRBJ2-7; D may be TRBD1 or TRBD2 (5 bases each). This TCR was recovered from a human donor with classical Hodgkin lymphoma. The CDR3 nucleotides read TGTGCCAGCAGCTTGGCGCCAGGGAGCTCCTACGAGCAGTACTTC. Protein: CASSLAPGSSYEQYF. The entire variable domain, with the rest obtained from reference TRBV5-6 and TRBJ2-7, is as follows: DAGVTQSPTHLIKTRGQQVTLRCSPKSGHDTVSWYQQALGQGPQFIFQYYEEEERQRGNFPDRFSGHQFPNYSSELNVNALLLGDSALYLCASSLAPGSSYEQYFGPGTRLTVT.